This is a list of T cell receptor beta chains from one sample in a study of cytomegalovirus exposure and HLA in healthy donors. The data were produced by immunoSEQ multiplex PCR, yet TCRdb's version contains in-frame clones alone and is incomplete. The table includes tens of thousands of clones, 71% detected once. Sample: PBMCs. These receptors all stem from a man between 50 and 59 years old in good health and CMV-seropositive. Both conserved end residues are trimmed from each CDR3. Each record gives: V gene, D gene, J gene, CDR3 protein. D genes are given only for firm matches.

V gene: TRBV6-5
D gene: TRBD1
J gene: TRBJ1-1
CDR3 protein: ASRQGVLMNTEAF

V gene: TRBV7-7
D gene: TRBD2
J gene: TRBJ2-2
CDR3 protein: ASSPSGGNTGELF

V gene: TRBV6-6
D gene: -
J gene: TRBJ1-1
CDR3 protein: ASSLMNTEAF

V gene: TRBV9
D gene: -
J gene: TRBJ2-1
CDR3 protein: ASSVGGGPPLLGEQF

V gene: TRBV27
D gene: -
J gene: TRBJ2-3
CDR3 protein: ASSFLRGTQY

V gene: TRBV5-4
D gene: TRBD1
J gene: TRBJ1-2
CDR3 protein: ASSLGGRGDNYGYT

V gene: TRBV11-2
D gene: TRBD1
J gene: TRBJ1-4
CDR3 protein: ASSLRTGVGEKLF

V gene: TRBV6-4
D gene: TRBD2
J gene: TRBJ2-1
CDR3 protein: ASSDGAGAPYNEQF

V gene: TRBV5-1
D gene: TRBD2
J gene: TRBJ2-7
CDR3 protein: ASSLTSGGNSYEQY

V gene: TRBV27
D gene: TRBD2
J gene: TRBJ2-7
CDR3 protein: ASSPWTGGGTSGRPYEQY

V gene: TRBV30
D gene: TRBD2
J gene: TRBJ2-3
CDR3 protein: AWTPGRGGADTQY

V gene: TRBV28
D gene: TRBD1
J gene: TRBJ1-2
CDR3 protein: ASSFGRGLGYT

V gene: TRBV2
D gene: -
J gene: TRBJ2-1
CDR3 protein: ASSDYGTSLGNEQF

V gene: TRBV6-1
D gene: -
J gene: TRBJ1-2
CDR3 protein: ASRRANYGYT

V gene: TRBV6-4
D gene: TRBD2
J gene: TRBJ2-1
CDR3 protein: ASSAAGTSGNEQF

V gene: TRBV5-1
D gene: TRBD2
J gene: TRBJ2-3
CDR3 protein: ASTLAGGTDTQY

V gene: TRBV19
D gene: TRBD1
J gene: TRBJ1-5
CDR3 protein: ASIGTGTQPQH

V gene: TRBV4-3
D gene: -
J gene: TRBJ2-7
CDR3 protein: ASSQDFTGNRAYEQY

V gene: TRBV6-4
D gene: TRBD1
J gene: TRBJ1-3
CDR3 protein: ASSRDRGNTIY

V gene: TRBV5-1
D gene: -
J gene: TRBJ2-1
CDR3 protein: ASSLDGDGGQF

V gene: TRBV5-8
D gene: -
J gene: TRBJ1-1
CDR3 protein: ASSTGQPPLNTEAF

V gene: TRBV2
D gene: TRBD2
J gene: TRBJ2-7
CDR3 protein: ASSETSGRAEQY

V gene: TRBV5-3
D gene: TRBD1
J gene: TRBJ1-2
CDR3 protein: ARSSGQGEDYYGYT

V gene: TRBV25-1
D gene: -
J gene: TRBJ1-1
CDR3 protein: ASSNAGPTSIEAF

V gene: TRBV7-9
D gene: -
J gene: TRBJ2-7
CDR3 protein: ASSLASGQKYEQY

V gene: TRBV6-1
D gene: TRBD1
J gene: TRBJ1-3
CDR3 protein: ASISGQFTGNTIY